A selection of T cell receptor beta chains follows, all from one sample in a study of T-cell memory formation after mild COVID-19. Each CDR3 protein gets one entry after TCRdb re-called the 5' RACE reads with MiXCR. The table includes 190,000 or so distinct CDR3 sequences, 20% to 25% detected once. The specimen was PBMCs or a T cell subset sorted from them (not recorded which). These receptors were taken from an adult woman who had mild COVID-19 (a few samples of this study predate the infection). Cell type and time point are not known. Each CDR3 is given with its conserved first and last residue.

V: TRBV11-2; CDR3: CASSFFHGDNEQFF
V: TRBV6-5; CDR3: CASRLGTEAFF
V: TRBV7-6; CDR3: CASSLGQWYNEQFF
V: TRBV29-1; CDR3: CSVERANTGELFF
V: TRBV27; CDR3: CASSPGQNPYEQYF
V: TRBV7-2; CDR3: CASSSPEGPGNTIYF
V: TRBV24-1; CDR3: CATSDFSDRDRDNEQFF
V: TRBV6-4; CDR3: CASSDGRGRVYNEQFF
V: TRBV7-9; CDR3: CASSIGTGDEKLFF
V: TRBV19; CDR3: CASSQTGYQPQHF
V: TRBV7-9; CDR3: CASSSSRQQQETQYF
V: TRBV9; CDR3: CASSAGGARTDTQYF
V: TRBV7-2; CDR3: CASNQNPQETQYF
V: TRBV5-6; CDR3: CASSWGSNQPQHF
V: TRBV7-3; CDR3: CASSPLGRDPEQFF
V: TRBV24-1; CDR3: CATSDRGQGDNEQFF
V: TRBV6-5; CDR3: CASKGQGATEAFF
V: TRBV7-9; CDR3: CASRWGGPNTGELFF
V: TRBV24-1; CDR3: CATSDPRGETNTGELFF
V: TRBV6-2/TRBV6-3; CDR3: CASSYAELAGSTGELFF
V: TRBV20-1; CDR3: CSALGLAGNNEQFF
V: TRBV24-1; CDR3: CATRLTGFNEQFF
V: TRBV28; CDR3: CASRPGTGSYEQYF
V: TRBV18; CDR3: CASSPSGLDEQYF
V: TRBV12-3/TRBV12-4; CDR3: CASSPDSRQFF
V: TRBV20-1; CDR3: CSVKLSSYEQYF
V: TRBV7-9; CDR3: CASSSTGTGGEETQYF
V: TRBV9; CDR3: CASSPGGLAVNEQYF
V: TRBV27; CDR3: CASSSAGEGAYEQYF
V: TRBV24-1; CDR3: CATSDFNHEQYF
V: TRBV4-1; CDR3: CASSLSVLTGGYEQYF
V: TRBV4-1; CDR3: CASSIQGGSYNEQFF
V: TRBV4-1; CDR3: CASSPSFDEQFF
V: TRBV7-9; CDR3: CASSLPVDEQYF
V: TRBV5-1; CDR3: CASSLLRVETQYF
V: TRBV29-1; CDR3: CSADGWDRGTYEQYF
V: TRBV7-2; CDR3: CASSLVNLAGNTGELFF
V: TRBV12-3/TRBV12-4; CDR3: CASSLARGSYNEQFF
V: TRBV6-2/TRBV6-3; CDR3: CASSYAWAGNTEAFF
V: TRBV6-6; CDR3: CASSDPRVWGAKSEAFF
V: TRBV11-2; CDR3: CASSTTRQGQGWSNEQFF
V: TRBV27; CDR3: CASSLLQGVPYLYGYTF
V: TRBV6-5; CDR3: CASSYVPLAGGDTGELFF
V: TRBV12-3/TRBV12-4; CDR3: CASSLSGHDLYGYTF
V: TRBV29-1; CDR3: CSVEMSGTSGNEQFF
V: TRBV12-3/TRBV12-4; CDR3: CASKGRGSNQPQHF
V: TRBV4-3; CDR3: CASSQVGGFNEKLFF
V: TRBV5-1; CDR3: CASSGGLVGSYNEQFF
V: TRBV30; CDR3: CAWTDPPNTEAFF
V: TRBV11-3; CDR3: CASSLDSASGQDTQYF
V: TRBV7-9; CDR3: CASSSPISEATSGRDYEQYF
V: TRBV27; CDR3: CASSSRTSETQYF
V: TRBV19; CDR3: CASIGYENTEAFF
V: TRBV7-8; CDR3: CASSPRGGAGTGELFF
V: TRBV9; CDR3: CASSAQGSGYPGTDTQYF
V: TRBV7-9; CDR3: CAGLTGDYNSPLHF
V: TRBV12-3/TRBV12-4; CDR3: CASRVGQGISYNEQFF
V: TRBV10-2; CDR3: CASSEFPGGATQYF
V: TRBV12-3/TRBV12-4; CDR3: CASNWGGLGNYGYTF
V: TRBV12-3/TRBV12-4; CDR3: CASRDRTSHEQFF